The rows below give T cell receptor beta chains drawn from one sample of a study of T cell responses to AZD1222 COVID-19 vaccine. This table comes from immunoSEQ multiplex PCR, and its TCRdb copy is limited to in-frame clones, with some not included. The table shows around 100,000 clones, with about 88% occurring only once. The sequences come from peripheral blood, collected on day 0 of AZD1222 vaccination. These receptors all come from an adult in good health. Both conserved end residues are part of each CDR3. A D gene is named only where the DNA matches it firmly. The size of a clone is reported for some rows only, either as once, few or many, or as a class for expanded clones.

v_call	j_call	clone_size	d_call	cdr3_aa	cdr3_nt
TRBV29-1	TRBJ1-5	NA	NA	CSVRWGEGNQPQHF	TGCAGCGTTCGATGGGGTGAGGGCAATCAGCCCCAGCATTTT
TRBV5-6	TRBJ2-7	NA	NA	CASSLGQPQDPQDF	TGTGCCAGCAGTCTCGGACAGCCTCAAGACCCCCAGGACTTC
TRBV19	TRBJ1-1	NA	TRBD1	CASSTGQGTEAFF	TGTGCCAGTAGTACGGGACAGGGGACTGAAGCTTTCTTT
TRBV6-5	TRBJ1-1	NA	NA	CASSYSGSLRAFF	TGTGCCAGCAGTTACTCGGGGTCACTCAGAGCTTTCTTT
TRBV4-2	TRBJ2-1	NA	TRBD2	CASSQPGTSGSSYNEQFF	TGTGCCAGCAGCCAACCTGGGACTAGCGGGAGCTCCTACAATGAGCAGTTCTTC
TRBV29-1	TRBJ2-7	NA	NA	CSVERGGGSYEQYF	TGCAGCGTTGAGCGAGGAGGGGGGTCCTACGAGCAGTACTTC
TRBV10-3	TRBJ1-1	few	TRBD1	CAISERGTVNTEAFF	TGTGCCATCAGTGAGAGGGGGACAGTGAACACTGAAGCTTTCTTT
TRBV27	TRBJ2-7	NA	TRBD1	CASSLTGQTYEQYF	TGTGCCAGCAGTTTAACGGGACAGACCTACGAGCAGTACTTC
TRBV4-1	TRBJ1-5	NA	NA	CASSQDGGRGINQPQHF	TGCGCCAGCAGCCAAGACGGAGGCAGGGGAATCAATCAGCCCCAGCATTTT
TRBV7-8	TRBJ1-2	NA	NA	CASSLPGGGYTF	TGTGCCAGCAGCCTACCCGGGGGAGGCTACACCTTC
TRBV4-3	TRBJ2-7	NA	NA	CASSQDERSYEQYF	TGCGCCAGCAGCCAAGATGAGAGGTCCTACGAGCAGTACTTC
TRBV20-1	TRBJ1-4	NA	NA	CSAFERQKLFF	TGCAGTGCCTTCGAGCGGCAGAAACTGTTTTTT
TRBV2	TRBJ2-2	NA	NA	CASSPWGPRSITGELFF	TGTGCCAGCAGTCCCTGGGGGCCTAGGTCGATCACCGGGGAGCTGTTTTTT
TRBV2	TRBJ2-7	NA	NA	CASTPNSYEQYF	TGTGCCAGCACGCCGAATTCCTACGAGCAGTACTTC
TRBV11-3	TRBJ2-3	once	NA	CASSEGGRTDTQYF	TGTGCCAGCAGCGAGGGGGGTCGCACAGATACGCAGTATTTT
TRBV28	TRBJ1-2	NA	TRBD1	CASGGQGGGYTF	TGTGCCAGCGGGGGACAGGGAGGCGGCTACACCTTC
TRBV18	TRBJ1-5	NA	NA	CASSAWFGQPQHF	TGTGCCAGCTCCGCGTGGTTTGGACAGCCCCAGCATTTT
TRBV10-2	TRBJ2-2	NA	TRBD2	CPTITSGGGTGELFF	TGCCCCACCATAACTAGCGGGGGGGGAACCGGGGAGCTGTTTTTT
TRBV6-7	TRBJ1-3	NA	NA	CASSYSGQGSFLDTIYF	TGTGCCAGCAGTTACTCTGGTCAGGGCTCCTTCTTGGACACCATATATTTT
TRBV6-1	TRBJ1-1	medium-sized	NA	CASREGAEAFF	TGTGCCAGCAGGGAAGGAGCTGAAGCTTTCTTT
TRBV18	TRBJ2-7	NA	NA	CASSTGLSYEQYF	TGTGCCAGCTCTACGGGGCTTTCCTACGAGCAGTACTTC
TRBV27	TRBJ2-1	NA	TRBD2	CASSLSLLREEGNEQFF	TGTGCCAGCAGTTTATCCCTCTTGCGGGAGGAAGGGAATGAGCAGTTCTTC
TRBV28	TRBJ2-1	NA	TRBD2	CASSLAGLPSYNEQFF	TGTGCCAGCAGTCTAGCGGGACTTCCCTCCTACAATGAGCAGTTCTTC
TRBV7-3	TRBJ2-1	NA	TRBD2	CASSLGTNNEQFF	TGTGCCAGCAGCCTGGGGACTAATAATGAGCAGTTCTTC
TRBV2	TRBJ1-5	NA	TRBD1	CASSEGAGGYQPQHF	TGTGCCAGCAGTGAAGGGGCAGGGGGCTATCAGCCCCAGCATTTT
TRBV3-1/TRBV3-2	TRBJ2-3	NA	NA	CASSQDAGSTDTQYF	TGTGCCAGCAGCCAAGATGCGGGGAGCACAGATACGCAGTATTTT
TRBV25-1	TRBJ2-1	NA	NA	CASSRGGTAVNEQFF	TGTGCCAGCAGCCGGGGGGGGACAGCTGTCAATGAGCAGTTCTTC
TRBV2	TRBJ2-7	once	NA	CASSNEDYLEQYF	TGTGCCAGCAGTAACGAGGACTACCTTGAGCAGTACTTC
TRBV4-3	TRBJ1-2	once	NA	CASSQVRDNYGYTF	TGCGCCAGCAGCCAAGTACGGGATAACTATGGCTACACCTTC
TRBV2	TRBJ2-2	NA	NA	CASSDTAGELFF	TGTGCCAGCAGTGATACGGCCGGGGAGCTGTTTTTT
TRBV5-1	TRBJ2-3	NA	NA	CASSPGPPNTQYF	TGCGCCAGCAGCCCGGGACCGCCGAATACGCAGTATTTT
TRBV10-3	TRBJ2-1	NA	TRBD2	CATSSGLAGGPSSYNEQFF	TGTGCCACCTCCTCAGGACTAGCGGGAGGGCCTAGCTCCTACAATGAGCAGTTCTTC
TRBV11-2	TRBJ2-5	NA	NA	CASSPTGTETQYF	TGTGCCAGCAGCCCGACAGGTACAGAGACCCAGTACTTC
TRBV3-1/TRBV3-2	TRBJ1-2	NA	NA	CASSQGEAQGGGYTF	TGTGCCAGCAGCCAAGGGGAGGCTCAGGGTGGGGGCTACACCTTC
TRBV13	TRBJ2-3	NA	NA	CASSLWDTQYF	TGTGCCAGCAGCTTATGGGATACGCAGTATTTT
TRBV7-9	TRBJ2-5	NA	TRBD1	CASSLASGGIETQYF	TGTGCCAGCAGCTTAGCGTCAGGGGGCATAGAGACCCAGTACTTC
TRBV6-2/TRBV6-3	TRBJ1-6	NA	NA	CASSSWGNNSPLHF	TGTGCCAGCAGTTCCTGGGGCAATAATTCACCCCTCCACTTT
TRBV27	TRBJ1-4	NA	NA	CASTNGQTTNEKLFF	TGTGCCAGCACTAATGGACAGACAACTAATGAAAAACTGTTTTTT
TRBV18	TRBJ2-6	NA	NA	CASSPIGSEGTGANVLTF	TGTGCCAGCTCACCAATTGGGAGTGAGGGGACTGGGGCCAACGTCCTGACTTTC
TRBV6-2/TRBV6-3	TRBJ2-3	once	TRBD2	CASSPLAGERLYTDTQYF	TGTGCCAGCAGTCCATTAGCGGGAGAGAGGTTATACACAGATACGCAGTATTTT
TRBV4-1	TRBJ2-1	NA	NA	CASSQIGRSIYNEQFF	TGCGCCAGCAGCCAAATCGGAAGGAGTATCTACAATGAGCAGTTCTTC
TRBV25-1	TRBJ1-1	NA	NA	CASSAGGGPEAFF	TGTGCCAGCAGTGCCGGGGGGGGACCAGAAGCTTTCTTT
TRBV7-9	TRBJ1-2	NA	NA	CASSFGTVNYGYTF	TGTGCCAGCAGCTTCGGGACGGTTAACTATGGCTACACCTTC
TRBV10-3	TRBJ1-2	NA	NA	CAISESETNYGYTF	TGTGCCATCAGTGAATCAGAGACCAACTATGGCTACACCTTC
TRBV11-2	TRBJ2-7	NA	NA	CASSLRAYEQYF	TGTGCCAGCAGCTTAAGGGCCTACGAGCAGTACTTC
TRBV28	TRBJ2-7	NA	NA	CASTLGGPYEQYF	TGTGCCAGCACCTTGGGGGGCCCCTACGAGCAGTACTTC
TRBV7-2	TRBJ2-1	NA	NA	CASSLGPFGQGLNNEQFF	TGTGCCAGCAGCTTAGGACCCTTTGGGCAGGGGCTCAACAATGAGCAGTTCTTC
TRBV7-8	TRBJ2-1	NA	TRBD1	CASSSGQGGNEQFF	TGTGCCAGCAGCTCGGGACAGGGGGGCAATGAGCAGTTCTTC
TRBV7-9	TRBJ1-1	NA	NA	CASSPTSTGNTEAFF	TGTGCCAGCAGCCCGACTTCGACAGGGAACACTGAAGCTTTCTTT
TRBV5-1	TRBJ2-4	NA	NA	CASSPGLKNIQYF	TGCGCCAGCAGCCCCGGCCTCAAAAACATTCAGTACTTC
TRBV7-2	TRBJ2-1	NA	NA	CASSLAQQVGKFF	TGTGCCAGCAGCTTAGCCCAACAGGTTGGGAAGTTCTTC
TRBV4-3	TRBJ1-6	few	NA	CASSQAAGGPLHF	TGCGCCAGCAGCCAAGCGGCGGGCGGACCCCTCCACTTT
TRBV6-5	TRBJ1-1	NA	NA	CASRRGVIAFF	TGTGCCAGCAGGAGGGGGGTTATAGCTTTCTTT
TRBV5-1	TRBJ2-7	NA	NA	CASSLGRGRGLYEQYF	TGCGCCAGCAGCTTGGGTAGGGGCCGGGGCTTATACGAGCAGTACTTC
TRBV5-6	TRBJ1-2	NA	NA	CASSLAEADYGYTF	TGTGCCAGCAGCTTGGCCGAAGCGGACTATGGCTACACCTTC